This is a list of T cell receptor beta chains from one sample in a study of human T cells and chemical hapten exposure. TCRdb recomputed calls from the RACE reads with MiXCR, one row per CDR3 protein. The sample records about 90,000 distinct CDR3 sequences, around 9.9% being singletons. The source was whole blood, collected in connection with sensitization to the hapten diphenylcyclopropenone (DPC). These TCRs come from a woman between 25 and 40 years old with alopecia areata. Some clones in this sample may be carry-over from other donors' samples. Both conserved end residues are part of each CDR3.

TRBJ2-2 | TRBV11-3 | CASSLGPGLGQELFF
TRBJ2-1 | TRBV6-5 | CASRKMAVSDEQFF
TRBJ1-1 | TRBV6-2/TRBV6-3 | CASITQGNTEAFF
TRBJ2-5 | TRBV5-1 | CASSMTGQGETQYF
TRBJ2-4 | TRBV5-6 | CASSLEFQGLAKNIQYF
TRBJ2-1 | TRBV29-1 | CSVGPGNNNEQFF
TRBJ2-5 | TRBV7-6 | CASSLTGGAETQYF
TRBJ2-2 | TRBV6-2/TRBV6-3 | CASSYSRERAGELFF
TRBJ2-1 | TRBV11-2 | CASSLSIWRQGKNEQFF
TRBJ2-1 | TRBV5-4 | CASSLDYLPPNEQFF
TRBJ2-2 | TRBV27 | CASSLSLYTGELFF
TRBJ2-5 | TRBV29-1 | CSVGGAVQETQYF
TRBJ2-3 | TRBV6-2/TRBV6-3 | CASSYQDTQYF
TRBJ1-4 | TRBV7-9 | CASSPQGVNEKLFF
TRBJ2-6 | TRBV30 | CAWRYQGAGANVLTF
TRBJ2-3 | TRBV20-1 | CSASRAETDTQYF
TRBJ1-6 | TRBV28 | CASSLAGFYNSPLHF
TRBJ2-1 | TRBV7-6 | CASSFDGSIYNEQFF
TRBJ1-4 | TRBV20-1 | CSAPGQGVRTRGLFF
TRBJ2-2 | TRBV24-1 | CATSADAANTGELFF
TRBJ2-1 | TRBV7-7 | CASSLGREGEQFF
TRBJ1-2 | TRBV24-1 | CATSSDGVSYTF
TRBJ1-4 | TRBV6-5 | CASRRGWTNEKLFF
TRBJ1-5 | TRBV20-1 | CSARGLTGGVQPQHF
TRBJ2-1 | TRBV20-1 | CSARRGLAHNNEQFF
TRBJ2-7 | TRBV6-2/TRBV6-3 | CASSGTGTGEYEQYF
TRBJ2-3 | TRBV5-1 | CASSSSGSTDTQYF
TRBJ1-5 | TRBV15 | CATSIPTGLGQPQHF
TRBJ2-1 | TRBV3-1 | CASGLAGGNEQFF
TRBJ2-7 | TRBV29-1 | CSVEDQVHSYEQYF
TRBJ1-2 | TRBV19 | CASRFTGINYGYTF
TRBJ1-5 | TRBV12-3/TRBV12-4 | CASSFRVHQPQHF
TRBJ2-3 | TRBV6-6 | CASRSGTGSTDTQYF
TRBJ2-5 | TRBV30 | CAWSPGGETQYF
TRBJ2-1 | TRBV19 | CASSIELVSYNEQFF
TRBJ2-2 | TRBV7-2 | CASSFVTSGTGELFF
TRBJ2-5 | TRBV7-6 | CASSLRAFGGSETQYF
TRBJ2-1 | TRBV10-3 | CAISRTTDAYNEQFF
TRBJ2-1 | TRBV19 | CASSLTRGRAYYNEQFF
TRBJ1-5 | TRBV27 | CASSRNGADQPQHF
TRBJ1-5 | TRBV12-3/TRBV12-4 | CASSKSGTENQPQHF
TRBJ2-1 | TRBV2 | CASSGRGGSVPNFF
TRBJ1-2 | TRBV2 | CASSGRGVGRGYTF
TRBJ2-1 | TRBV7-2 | CASSLTSLAGVAFEQFF
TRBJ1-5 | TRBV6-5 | CASAPGHWNQPQHF
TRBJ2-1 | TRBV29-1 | CSVVSGVREQFF
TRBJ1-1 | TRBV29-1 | CSVVGASEAFF
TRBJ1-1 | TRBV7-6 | CASSLKATGGANTEAFF
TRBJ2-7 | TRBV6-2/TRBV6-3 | CASSYGGGPYEQYF
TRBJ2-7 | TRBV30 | CAWSSQGYEQYF
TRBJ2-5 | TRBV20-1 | CSARVLLQETQYF
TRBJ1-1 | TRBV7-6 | CASSHRGGVTEAFF
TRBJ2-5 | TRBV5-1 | CASSFDRGIQETQYF
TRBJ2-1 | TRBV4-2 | CASSQDVDYNEQFF
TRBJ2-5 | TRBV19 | CASSKEDTRQETQYF
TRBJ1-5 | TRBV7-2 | CASSTSEGSQPQHF
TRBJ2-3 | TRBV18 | CASSPRRTGGPDTQYF